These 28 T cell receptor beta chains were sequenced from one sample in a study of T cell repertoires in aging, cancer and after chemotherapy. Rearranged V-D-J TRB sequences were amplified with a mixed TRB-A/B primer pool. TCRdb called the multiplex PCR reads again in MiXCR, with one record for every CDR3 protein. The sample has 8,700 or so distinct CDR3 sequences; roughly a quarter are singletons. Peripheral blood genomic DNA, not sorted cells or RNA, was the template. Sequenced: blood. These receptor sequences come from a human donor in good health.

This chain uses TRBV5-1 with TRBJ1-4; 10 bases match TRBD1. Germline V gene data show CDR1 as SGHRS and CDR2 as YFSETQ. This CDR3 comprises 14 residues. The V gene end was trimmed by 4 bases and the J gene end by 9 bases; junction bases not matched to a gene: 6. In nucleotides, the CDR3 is TGCGCCAGCAGCAGCCGGGACAGGGGTCAAAAACTGTTTTTT. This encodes CASSSRDRGQKLFF. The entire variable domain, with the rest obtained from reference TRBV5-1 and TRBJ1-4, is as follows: KAGVTQTPRYLIKTRGQQVTLSCSPISGHRSVSWYQQTPGQGLQFLFEYFSETQRNKGNFPGRFSGRQFSNSRSEMNVSTLELGDSALYLCASSSRDRGQKLFFGSGTQLSVL.

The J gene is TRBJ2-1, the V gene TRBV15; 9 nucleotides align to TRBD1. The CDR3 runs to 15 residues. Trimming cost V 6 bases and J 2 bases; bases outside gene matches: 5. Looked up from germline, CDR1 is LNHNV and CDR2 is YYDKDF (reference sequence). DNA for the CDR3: TGTGCCACCAGTACCGGGACAGGGACCTACAATGAGCAGTTCTTC. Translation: CATSTGTGTYNEQFF.

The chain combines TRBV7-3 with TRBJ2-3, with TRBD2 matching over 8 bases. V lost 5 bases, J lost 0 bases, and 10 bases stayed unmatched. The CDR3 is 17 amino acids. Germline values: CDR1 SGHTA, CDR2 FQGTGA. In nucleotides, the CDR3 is TGTGCCAGCAGCCCACGCCTAGCGGGTTCTAGCACAGATACGCAGTATTTT. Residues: CASSPRLAGSSTDTQYF.

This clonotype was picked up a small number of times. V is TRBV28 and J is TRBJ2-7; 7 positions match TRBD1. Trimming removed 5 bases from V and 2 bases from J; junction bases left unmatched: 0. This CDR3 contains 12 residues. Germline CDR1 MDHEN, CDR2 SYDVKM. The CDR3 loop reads CASSQGAYEQYF. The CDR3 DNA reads TGTGCCAGCAGTCAGGGGGCCTACGAGCAGTACTTC.

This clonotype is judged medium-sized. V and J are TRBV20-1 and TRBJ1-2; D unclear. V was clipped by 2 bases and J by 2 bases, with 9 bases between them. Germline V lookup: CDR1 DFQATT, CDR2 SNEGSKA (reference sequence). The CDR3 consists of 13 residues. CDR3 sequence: CSARNSPNYGYTF. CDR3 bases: TGCAGTGCTAGAAACAGTCCGAACTATGGCTACACCTTC.

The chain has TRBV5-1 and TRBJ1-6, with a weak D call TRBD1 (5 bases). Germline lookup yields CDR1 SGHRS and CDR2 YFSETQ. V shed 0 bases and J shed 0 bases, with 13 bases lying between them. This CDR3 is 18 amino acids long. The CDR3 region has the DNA TGCGCCAGCAGCTTGGGGGGCGGACCCTACTCCTATAATTCACCCCTCCACTTT. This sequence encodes CASSLGGGPYSYNSPLHF.

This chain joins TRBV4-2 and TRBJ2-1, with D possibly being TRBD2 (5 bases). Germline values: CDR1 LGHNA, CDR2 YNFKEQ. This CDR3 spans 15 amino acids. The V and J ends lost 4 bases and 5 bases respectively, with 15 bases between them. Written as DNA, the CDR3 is TGTGCCAGCAGCCTATACCTAAGCGGCCACAATGAGCAGTTCTTC. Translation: CASSLYLSGHNEQFF.

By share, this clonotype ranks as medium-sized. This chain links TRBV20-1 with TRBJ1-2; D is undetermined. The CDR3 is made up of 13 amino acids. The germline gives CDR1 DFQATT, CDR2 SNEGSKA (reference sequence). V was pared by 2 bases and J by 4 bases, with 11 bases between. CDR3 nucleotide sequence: TGCAGTGCTAGACAGACCACTGTCTATGGCTACACCTTC. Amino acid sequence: CSARQTTVYGYTF.

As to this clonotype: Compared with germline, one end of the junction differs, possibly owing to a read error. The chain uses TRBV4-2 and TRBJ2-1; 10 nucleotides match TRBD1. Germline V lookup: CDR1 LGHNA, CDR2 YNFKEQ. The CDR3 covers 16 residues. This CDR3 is CASSQGGTGAFNEQFF. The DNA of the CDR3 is TGCGCCAGCAGTCAGGGCGGGACAGGGGCGTTCAATGAGCAGTTCTTC.

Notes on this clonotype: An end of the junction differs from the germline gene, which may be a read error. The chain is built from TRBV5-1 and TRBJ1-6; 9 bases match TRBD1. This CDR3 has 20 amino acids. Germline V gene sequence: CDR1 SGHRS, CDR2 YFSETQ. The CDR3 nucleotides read TGTGCCAGCAGCCAAGCACCGGGACAGGGAGACGGGACGCGTGGTTCACCCCTCCACTTT. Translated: CASSQAPGQGDGTRGSPLHF. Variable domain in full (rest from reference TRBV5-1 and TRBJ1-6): KAGVTQTPRYLIKTRGQQVTLSCSPISGHRSVSWYQQTPGQGLQFLFEYFSETQRNKGNFPGRFSGRQFSNSRSEMNVSTLELGDSALYLCASSQAPGQGDGTRGSPLHFGNGTRLTVT.

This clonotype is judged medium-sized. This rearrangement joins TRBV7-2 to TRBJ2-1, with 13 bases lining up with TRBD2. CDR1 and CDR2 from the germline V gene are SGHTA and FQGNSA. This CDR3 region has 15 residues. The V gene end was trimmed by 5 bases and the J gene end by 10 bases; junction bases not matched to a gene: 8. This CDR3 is CASSTTSGRLWEQFF. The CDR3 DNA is TGTGCCAGCAGCACGACTAGCGGGAGGCTGTGGGAGCAGTTCTTC. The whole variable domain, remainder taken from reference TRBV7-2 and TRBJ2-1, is GAGVSQSPSNKVTEKGKDVELRCDPISGHTALYWYRQSLGQGLEFLIYFQGNSAPDKSGLPSDRFSAERTGGSVSTLTIQRTQQEDSAVYLCASSTTSGRLWEQFFGPGTRLTVL.

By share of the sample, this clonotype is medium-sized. In nucleotides, the CDR3 is TGTGCCAGCAGTTTATCATTGGGAGTTGCTAACTATGGCTACACCTTC. Encoded protein: CASSLSLGVANYGYTF. The chain has TRBV27 and TRBJ1-2; D call uncertain. With 0 bases removed from V and 0 bases from J, the gap between germline ends came to 11 bases. Germline V CDR1 and CDR2: MNHEY, SMNVEV (reference sequence). This CDR3 is built from 16 residues.

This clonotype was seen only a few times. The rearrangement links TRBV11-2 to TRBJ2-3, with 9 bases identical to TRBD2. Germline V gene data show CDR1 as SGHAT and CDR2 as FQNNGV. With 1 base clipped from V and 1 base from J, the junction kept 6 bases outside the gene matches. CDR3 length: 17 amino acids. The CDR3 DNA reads TGTGCCAGCAGCTTAGGGTTGGCTAGCGGGGGCACAGATACGCAGTATTTT. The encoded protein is CASSLGLASGGTDTQYF. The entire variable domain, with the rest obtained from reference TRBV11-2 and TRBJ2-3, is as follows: EAGVAQSPRYKIIEKRQSVAFWCNPISGHATLYWYQQILGQGPKLLIQFQNNGVVDDSQLPKDRFSAERLKGVDSTLKIQPAKLEDSAVYLCASSLGLASGGTDTQYFGPGTRLTVL.

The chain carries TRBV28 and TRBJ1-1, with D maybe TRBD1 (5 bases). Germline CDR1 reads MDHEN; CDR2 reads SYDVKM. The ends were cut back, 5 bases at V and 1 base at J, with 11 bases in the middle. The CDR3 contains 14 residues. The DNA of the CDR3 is TGTGCCAGCAGTCATCTAGGGGAGAACACTGAAGCTTTCTTT. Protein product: CASSHLGENTEAFF.

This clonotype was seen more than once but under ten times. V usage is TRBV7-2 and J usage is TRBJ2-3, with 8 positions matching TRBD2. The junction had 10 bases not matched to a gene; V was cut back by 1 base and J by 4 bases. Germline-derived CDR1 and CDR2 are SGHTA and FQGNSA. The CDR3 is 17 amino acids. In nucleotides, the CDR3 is TGTGCCAGCAGCTTAGGACTAGCGAGAAAAGCGGCAGATACGCAGTATTTT. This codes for CASSLGLARKAADTQYF. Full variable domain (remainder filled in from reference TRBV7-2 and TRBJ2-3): GAGVSQSPSNKVTEKGKDVELRCDPISGHTALYWYRQSLGQGLEFLIYFQGNSAPDKSGLPSDRFSAERTGGSVSTLTIQRTQQEDSAVYLCASSLGLARKAADTQYFGPGTRLTVL.

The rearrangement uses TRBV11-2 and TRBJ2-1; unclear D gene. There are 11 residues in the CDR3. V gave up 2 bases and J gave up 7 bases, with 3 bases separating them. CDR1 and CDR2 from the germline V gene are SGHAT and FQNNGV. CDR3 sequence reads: CASSLKNEQFF. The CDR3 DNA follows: TGTGCCAGCAGCTTAAAGAATGAGCAGTTCTTC.

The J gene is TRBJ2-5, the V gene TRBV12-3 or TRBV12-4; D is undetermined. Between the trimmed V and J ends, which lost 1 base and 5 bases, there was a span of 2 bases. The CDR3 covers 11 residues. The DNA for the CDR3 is TGTGCCAGCAGTTTAGAGGAGACCCAGTACTTC. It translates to CASSLEETQYF.

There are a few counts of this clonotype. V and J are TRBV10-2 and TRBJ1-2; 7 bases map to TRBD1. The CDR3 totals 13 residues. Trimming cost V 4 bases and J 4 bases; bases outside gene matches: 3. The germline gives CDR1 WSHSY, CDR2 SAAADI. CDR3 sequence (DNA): TGCGCCAGCAGTGCTCAGGGGGGCTATGGCTACACCTTC. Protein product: CASSAQGGYGYTF.

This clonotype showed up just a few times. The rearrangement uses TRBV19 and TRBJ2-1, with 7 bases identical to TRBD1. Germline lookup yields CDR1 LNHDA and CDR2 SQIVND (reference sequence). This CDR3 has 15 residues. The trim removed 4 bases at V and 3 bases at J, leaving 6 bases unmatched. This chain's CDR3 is CASSSRQGHYNEQFF. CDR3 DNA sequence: TGTGCCAGTAGTAGCAGACAGGGACACTACAATGAGCAGTTCTTC.

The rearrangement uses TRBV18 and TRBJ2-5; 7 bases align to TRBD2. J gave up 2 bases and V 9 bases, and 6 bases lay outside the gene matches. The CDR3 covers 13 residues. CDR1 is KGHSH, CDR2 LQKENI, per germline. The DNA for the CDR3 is TGTGCCAGTAAGAGCGGGGCACAAGAGACCCAGTACTTC. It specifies CASKSGAQETQYF.

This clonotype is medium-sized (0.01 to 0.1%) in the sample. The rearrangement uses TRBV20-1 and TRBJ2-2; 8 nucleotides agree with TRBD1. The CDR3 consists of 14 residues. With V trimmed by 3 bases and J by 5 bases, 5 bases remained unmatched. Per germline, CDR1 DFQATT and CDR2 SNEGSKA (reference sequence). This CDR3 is CSASSRGLTGELFF. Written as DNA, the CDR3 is TGCAGTGCTAGCTCCAGGGGGCTAACCGGGGAGCTGTTTTTT.

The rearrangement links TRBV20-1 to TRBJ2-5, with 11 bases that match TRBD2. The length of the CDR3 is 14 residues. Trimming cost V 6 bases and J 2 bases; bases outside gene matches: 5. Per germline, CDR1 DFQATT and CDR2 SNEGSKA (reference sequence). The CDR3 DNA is TGCAGTGCAACTTCTAGCGGGAGGCAAGAGACCCAGTACTTC. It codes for CSATSSGRQETQYF.

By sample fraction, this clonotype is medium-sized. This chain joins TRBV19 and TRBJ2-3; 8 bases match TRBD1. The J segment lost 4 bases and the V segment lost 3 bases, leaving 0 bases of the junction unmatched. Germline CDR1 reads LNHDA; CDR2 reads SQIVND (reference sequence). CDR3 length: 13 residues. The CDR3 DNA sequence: TGTGCCAGTAGTATGGACAGGGCAGATACGCAGTATTTT. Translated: CASSMDRADTQYF. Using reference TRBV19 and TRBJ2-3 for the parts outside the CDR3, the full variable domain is DGGITQSPKYLFRKEGQNVTLSCEQNLNHDAMYWYRQDPGQGLRLIYYSQIVNDFQKGDIAEGYSVSREKKESFPLTVTSAQKNPTAFYLCASSMDRADTQYFGPGTRLTVL.

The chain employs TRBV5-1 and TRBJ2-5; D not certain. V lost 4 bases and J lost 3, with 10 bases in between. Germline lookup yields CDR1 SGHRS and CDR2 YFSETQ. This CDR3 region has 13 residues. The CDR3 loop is CASSTGPEETQYF. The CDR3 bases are TGCGCCAGCAGCACCGGCCCCGAAGAGACCCAGTACTTC. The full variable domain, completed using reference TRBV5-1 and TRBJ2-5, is KAGVTQTPRYLIKTRGQQVTLSCSPISGHRSVSWYQQTPGQGLQFLFEYFSETQRNKGNFPGRFSGRQFSNSRSEMNVSTLELGDSALYLCASSTGPEETQYFGPGTRLLVL.

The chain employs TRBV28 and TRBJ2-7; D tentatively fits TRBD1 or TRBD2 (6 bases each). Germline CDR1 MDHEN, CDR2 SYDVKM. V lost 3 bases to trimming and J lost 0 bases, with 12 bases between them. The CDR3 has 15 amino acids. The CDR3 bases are TGTGCCAGCAGTTTCCCCAAGGGGGGCTCCTACGAGCAGTACTTC. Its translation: CASSFPKGGSYEQYF.

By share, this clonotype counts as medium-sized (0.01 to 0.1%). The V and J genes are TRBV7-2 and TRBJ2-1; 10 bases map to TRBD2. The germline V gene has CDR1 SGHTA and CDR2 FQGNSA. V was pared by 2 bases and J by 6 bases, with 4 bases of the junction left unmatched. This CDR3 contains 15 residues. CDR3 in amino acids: CASSLSGREPNEQFF. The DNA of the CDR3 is TGTGCCAGCAGCTTAAGCGGGAGGGAGCCCAATGAGCAGTTCTTC.

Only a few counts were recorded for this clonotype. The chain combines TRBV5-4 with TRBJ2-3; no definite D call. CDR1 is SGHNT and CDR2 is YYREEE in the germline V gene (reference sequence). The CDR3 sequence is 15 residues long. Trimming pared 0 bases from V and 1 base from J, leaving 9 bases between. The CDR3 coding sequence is TGTGCCAGCAGCTTGGCTCCGGCGGGCACAGATACGCAGTATTTT. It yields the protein CASSLAPAGTDTQYF.

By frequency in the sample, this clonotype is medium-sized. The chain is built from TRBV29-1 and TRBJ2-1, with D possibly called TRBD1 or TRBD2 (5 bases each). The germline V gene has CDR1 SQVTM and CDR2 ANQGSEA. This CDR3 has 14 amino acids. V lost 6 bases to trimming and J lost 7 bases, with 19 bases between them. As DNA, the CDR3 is TGCAGCGTCGACGTGACAGCCCGAGGGAATGAGCAGTTCTTC. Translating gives CSVDVTARGNEQFF.